The 18 T cell receptor beta chains in this list originate from one sample, sequenced in a study of T cell repertoires in cytomegalovirus infection. TCRdb used MiXCR to reprocess the reads, holding one entry per CDR3 protein. Of about 140,000 distinct CDR3 sequences in the sample, roughly 6.5% were seen once. Material for sequencing was PBMCs. The receptor source for this set is a human donor in good health (CMV status not recorded). Some clones in this sample may be carry-over from other donors' samples.

This clonotype was detected ten times or more. CDR3 bases: TGTGCCACCAGGACAGGGGAAGACACTGAAGCTTTCTTT. It encodes CATRTGEDTEAFF. The rearrangement uses TRBV11-2 and TRBJ1-1, with 9 nucleotides matching TRBD1. J gave up 3 bases and V 10 bases, and 6 bases lay outside the gene matches. The CDR3 length is 13 residues. Germline V gives CDR1 SGHAT, CDR2 FQNNGV.

This clonotype has ten or more counts. The chain joins TRBV7-2 to TRBJ2-5; possibly TRBD1 for D (6 bases). V was pared by 4 bases and J by 4 bases, with 16 bases between. From germline, CDR1 is SGHTA and CDR2 FQGNSA. The CDR3 has 15 amino acids. CDR3 bases: TGTGCCAGCAGCTCGAAACAGGGTGGGGGAGAGACCCAGTACTTC. Translated, it gives CASSSKQGGGETQYF. Variable domain in full (rest from reference TRBV7-2 and TRBJ2-5): GAGVSQSPSNKVTEKGKDVELRCDPISGHTALYWYRQSLGQGLEFLIYFQGNSAPDKSGLPSDRFSAERTGGSVSTLTIQRTQQEDSAVYLCASSSKQGGGETQYFGPGTRLLVL.

The sample holds a few counts of this clonotype. The chain is built from TRBV20-1 and TRBJ2-2, with D hard to call. Germline values: CDR1 DFQATT, CDR2 SNEGSKA (reference sequence). The V gene lost 6 bases and the J gene lost 0 bases, with 11 bases spanning the gap. The CDR3 is 14 residues long. CDR3 nucleotides: TGCAGTGCCGTGACTGCCCCGAACACCGGGGAGCTGTTTTTT. This encodes CSAVTAPNTGELFF.

This clonotype was counted ten times or more. The chain uses TRBV7-2 and TRBJ2-3; D not certain. The CDR3 covers 14 residues. Germline CDR1 reads SGHTA; CDR2 reads FQGNSA. V lost 3 bases, J lost 2 bases, and 9 bases lay in between. The CDR3 protein is CASSLDGPTDTQYF. CDR3 in DNA: TGTGCCAGCAGCTTGGACGGGCCCACAGATACGCAGTATTTT. Using reference TRBV7-2 and TRBJ2-3 for the parts outside the CDR3, the full variable domain is GAGVSQSPSNKVTEKGKDVELRCDPISGHTALYWYRQSLGQGLEFLIYFQGNSAPDKSGLPSDRFSAERTGGSVSTLTIQRTQQEDSAVYLCASSLDGPTDTQYFGPGTRLTVL.

This clonotype was counted at least ten times. The chain uses TRBV7-2 and TRBJ2-5; 9 positions agree with TRBD2. This CDR3 is built from 15 residues. The V and J ends lost 2 bases and 5 bases, in that order; junction bases with no gene match: 6. Germline values: CDR1 SGHTA, CDR2 FQGNSA. The CDR3 spells CASSLRGGVVETQYF. Here the CDR3 DNA reads TGTGCCAGCAGCTTACGCGGGGGGGTGGTTGAGACCCAGTACTTC.

This clonotype was seen more than once but under ten times. The J gene is TRBJ1-3, the V gene TRBV28, with a tentative D call TRBD1 (6 bases). V was cut by 4 bases and J by 0 bases, with 13 bases left in between. This CDR3 has 16 amino acids. Germline V gives CDR1 MDHEN, CDR2 SYDVKM. The CDR3 spells CASSSWDMSSGNTIYF. Here the CDR3 DNA reads TGTGCCAGCAGTTCTTGGGACATGAGCTCTGGAAACACCATATATTTT.

The table lists this clonotype with many counts. The J gene is TRBJ2-5, the V gene TRBV11-2, with D perhaps TRBD1 or TRBD2 (6 bases each). Per germline, CDR1 SGHAT and CDR2 FQNNGV. V lost 5 bases and J lost 5, with 15 bases in between. This CDR3 comprises 14 residues. The CDR3 is CASSDAGGGETQYF. The CDR3 region has the DNA TGTGCCAGCAGCGACGCCGGGGGCGGGGAGACCCAGTACTTC.

The sample holds a few counts of this clonotype. The genes are TRBV12-3 or TRBV12-4 and TRBJ1-1, with D unresolved. The CDR3 contains 14 residues. The V and J ends lost 3 bases and 6 bases respectively, with 14 bases between them. CDR3 protein: CASSFLRPGSEAFF. CDR3 DNA: TGTGCCAGCAGTTTTTTGCGACCGGGCTCTGAAGCTTTCTTT.

This clonotype was recorded many times. At one boundary the junction diverges from the germline segment, which might be a read error. V usage is TRBV20-1 and J usage is TRBJ1-1; weak D call: TRBD1 (5 bases). Germline V gene lookup returns CDR1 DFQATT and CDR2 SNEGSKA (reference sequence). The CDR3 has 9 residues. The CDR3 nucleotides read TGCAGTGCCTCCTCACCGGGACGGTTT. Amino acid sequence: CSASSPGRF.

The table lists this clonotype with many counts. The rearrangement links TRBV6-2 or TRBV6-3 to TRBJ2-1, with D possibly TRBD2 on 6 matching bases. V was clipped by 5 bases and J by 3 bases, with 14 bases between them. CDR1 and CDR2 from the germline V gene are MNHEY and SVGEGT. The CDR3 sequence is 15 residues long. The CDR3 bases are TGTGCCAGCAGTCCTAGGAGCGGGTACTACAATGAGCAGTTCTTC. Amino acids: CASSPRSGYYNEQFF.

Ten or more counts support this clonotype. The chain is built from TRBV18 and TRBJ2-5, with D maybe TRBD1 (6 bases). The CDR3 has 16 amino acids. CDR1 is KGHSH, CDR2 LQKENI, per germline. V was clipped by 3 bases and J by 1 base, with 15 bases between them. The CDR3 sequence: CASSPTGAQSQETQYF. CDR3 in DNA: TGTGCCAGCTCACCGACAGGAGCGCAGTCCCAAGAGACCCAGTACTTC.

The chain is built from TRBV20-1 and TRBJ2-3; D is ambiguous. The V and J ends lost 2 bases and 2 bases respectively, with 2 bases between them. This CDR3 is 11 amino acids long. Germline V lookup: CDR1 DFQATT, CDR2 SNEGSKA (reference sequence). This CDR3 is CSARPTDTQYF. In DNA, the CDR3 is TGCAGTGCTAGACCCACAGATACGCAGTATTTT.

This clonotype was found a few times. The chain is built from TRBV7-9 and TRBJ1-5, with TRBD1 as a possible D gene (6 bases). CDR1 and CDR2 (germline): SEHNR, FQNEAQ (reference sequence). V was cut by 7 bases and J by 2 bases, with 18 bases left in between. The CDR3 is 16 amino acids. The CDR3 reads CASTRGGMLGNQPQHF. The CDR3 bases are TGTGCCAGCACTCGAGGGGGAATGTTGGGCAATCAGCCCCAGCATTTT.

This clonotype has a count of ten or more. The chain combines TRBV7-8 with TRBJ1-2, with a tentative D call TRBD1 (5 bases). V was trimmed by 1 base and J by 6 bases, leaving 9 bases between them. Looked up from germline, CDR1 is SGHVS and CDR2 is FQNEAQ. The CDR3 loop spans 13 amino acids. CDR3 coding DNA: TGTGCCAGCAGCTTAGGGGGCGTCAATGGCTACACCTTC. It codes for CASSLGGVNGYTF.

The chain joins TRBV15 to TRBJ2-3; D is undetermined. Trimming removed 1 base at V and 4 bases at J, with 12 bases between. The germline V gene has CDR1 LNHNV and CDR2 YYDKDF (reference sequence). The length of the CDR3 is 15 residues. CDR3 nucleotides: TGTGCCACCAGCAGAGTAACCCGTGGCGCAGATACGCAGTATTTT. This translates into CATSRVTRGADTQYF.

This clonotype was detected a few times. This chain joins TRBV15 and TRBJ1-1; perhaps TRBD1 as D (5 bases). The CDR3 totals 12 residues. V was cut by 5 bases and J by 3 bases, with 7 bases left in between. The germline V gene has CDR1 LNHNV and CDR2 YYDKDF (reference sequence). The CDR3 loop is CATSLGDTEAFF. In DNA form, the CDR3 reads TGTGCCACCAGCCTGGGGGACACTGAAGCTTTCTTT. The full variable domain, with the rest looked up from reference TRBV15 and TRBJ1-1, is DAMVIQNPRYQVTQFGKPVTLSCSQTLNHNVMYWYQQKSSQAPKLLFHYYDKDFNNEADTPDNFQSRRPNTSFCFLDIRSPGLGDTAMYLCATSLGDTEAFFGQGTRLTVV.

Many counts were recorded for this clonotype. This chain uses TRBV24-1 with TRBJ2-1; TRBD1 matches 10 bases. This CDR3 is 16 amino acids long. Germline V gene lookup returns CDR1 KGHDR and CDR2 SFDVKD. V gave up 3 bases and J gave up 5 bases; unmatched junction bases: 6. The CDR3 coding sequence is TGTGCCACCAGTGATCCCGGGACAGGGGCCCACAATGAGCAGTTCTTC. The encoded protein is CATSDPGTGAHNEQFF.

This clonotype was counted only a few times. The V and J genes are TRBV6-1 and TRBJ2-3; D remains ambiguous. V dropped 6 bases and J dropped 0 bases, with 13 bases sitting between them. This CDR3 contains 15 residues. CDR1 MNHNS and CDR2 SASEGT come from the germline V gene. The CDR3 reads CASSTGPPSTDTQYF. CDR3 coding DNA: TGTGCCAGCAGCACCGGGCCCCCCAGCACAGATACGCAGTATTTT.